The following is a T cell receptor (beta chain) sequence with its context. The germline V and J ends were trimmed by 2 bases and 6 bases, with 7 bases remaining between them. The CDR3 is made up of 12 amino acids. The source of the sample is a study of blood T cells in healthy people across ages. In terms of origin and age, donors were healthy Caucasian individuals from Russia aged roughly 6 to 95. For the second PCR, which ran for about 7 to 11 cycles, a sample-barcoded 5' primer and a J-beta primer mix were used. TCRdb reprocessed the 5' RACE reads via MiXCR and lists one record per CDR3 protein. Of approximately 360,000 distinct CDR3 sequences in the sample, roughly half were seen once.

The rearrangement links TRBV12-3 or TRBV12-4 to TRBJ1-1; D remains unclear. The clonotype originates from a man in his 60s in good health. The sequencing sample was made of blood. CDR3 residues: CASSLLEAEAFF. The CDR3 DNA reads as TGTGCCAGCAGTTTACTAGAAGCTGAAGCTTTCTTT.